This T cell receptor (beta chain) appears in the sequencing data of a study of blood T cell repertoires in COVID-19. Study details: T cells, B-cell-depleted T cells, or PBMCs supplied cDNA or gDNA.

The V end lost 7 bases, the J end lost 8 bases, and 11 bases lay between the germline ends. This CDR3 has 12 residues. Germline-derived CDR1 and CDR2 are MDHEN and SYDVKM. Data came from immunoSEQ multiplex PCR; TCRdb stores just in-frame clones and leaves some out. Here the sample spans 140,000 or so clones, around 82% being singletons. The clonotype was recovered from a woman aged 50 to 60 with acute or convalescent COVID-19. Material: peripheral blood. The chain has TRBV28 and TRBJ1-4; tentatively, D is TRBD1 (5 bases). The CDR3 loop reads CASKQGLEKLFF. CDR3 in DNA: TGTGCCAGCAAGCAGGGACTCGAAAAACTGTTTTTT.